The 14 T cell receptor beta chains below all came from one sample that was sequenced in a study of identical twins (dated by TCRdb to the mid-2010s). Library method: 5' RACE. Instrument used: Illumina HiSeq 2000. TCRdb reprocessed the public reads (quality trimming at Q25 with fastp, clone calling with MiXCR) and kept in-frame beta chains. For every CDR3 protein sequence, its rows merge into one entry that carries the most common genes and DNA. The sample table contains about 570,000 distinct CDR3 sequences; only one count was recorded for 9% to 10% of them. The ten largest clones add up to roughly 3.2% of the sample. This sample also belongs to another study, concerning yellow fever vaccine responses in identical twins.

Sequenced input: PBMCs. These receptors came from a woman in her late teens or twenties in good health.

The genes are TRBV29-1 and TRBJ2-7, with 7 bases lining up with TRBD1. CDR3 length: 15 residues. The ends lost 4 bases at V and 4 bases at J; junction bases unmatched: 13. Germline V gives CDR1 SQVTM, CDR2 ANQGSEA. CDR3 sequence: CSVVRIAGGKYEQYF. CDR3 coding DNA: TGCAGCGTTGTTAGGATAGCAGGGGGTAAATACGAGCAGTACTTC.

This clonotype came up a few times. The chain recombines TRBV6-2 or TRBV6-3 with TRBJ2-1; 10 positions match TRBD2. The CDR3 is made up of 16 amino acids. Germline values: CDR1 MNHEY, CDR2 SVGEGT. V was clipped by 6 bases and J by 7 bases; unmatched bases: 12. CDR3 amino acids: CASRTWGASGGNEQFF. Here the CDR3 DNA reads TGTGCCAGCAGGACCTGGGGGGCTAGCGGGGGAAATGAGCAGTTCTTC.

The J gene is TRBJ2-1, the V gene TRBV20-1; 8 bases line up with TRBD2. Germline V CDR1 and CDR2: DFQATT, SNEGSKA (reference sequence). V gave up 2 bases and J gave up 10 bases; unmatched junction bases: 10. This CDR3 comprises 14 residues. As DNA, the CDR3 is TGCAGTGCTAGAATTAGCGGGACCCAAGGGGAGCAGTTCTTC. Its protein product is CSARISGTQGEQFF.

V is TRBV24-1 and J is TRBJ2-3; no firm D call. From germline, CDR1 is KGHDR and CDR2 SFDVKD. V was cut by 2 bases and J by 2 bases, with 1 base left in between. CDR3 length: 12 residues. The CDR3 protein is CATSDYTDTQYF. CDR3 DNA sequence: TGTGCCACCAGTGATTACACAGATACGCAGTATTTT.

This clonotype was counted only a few times. The chain couples TRBV7-9 to TRBJ2-2; TRBD1 agrees at 7 bases. The germline gives CDR1 SEHNR, CDR2 FQNEAQ (reference sequence). V lost 2 bases and J lost 4; bases outside the gene matches: 7. CDR3 length: 16 amino acids. This CDR3 reads CASSLKTGSVTGELFF. The CDR3 coding sequence is TGTGCCAGCAGCTTAAAGACAGGGTCGGTCACCGGGGAGCTGTTTTTT.

In this sample, this clonotype turned up a few times. The rearrangement uses TRBV5-6 and TRBJ2-7; D remains ambiguous. Germline V gene sequence: CDR1 SGHDT, CDR2 YYEEEE. V was trimmed by 4 bases and J by 6 bases, leaving 17 bases between them. This CDR3 spans 14 amino acids. Here the CDR3 DNA reads TGTGCCAGCAGCCTAACTGCCTCGGAGTCCGAGCAGTACTTC. Protein product: CASSLTASESEQYF. The variable domain in full, with the rest retrieved from reference TRBV5-6 and TRBJ2-7, is DAGVTQSPTHLIKTRGQQVTLRCSPKSGHDTVSWYQQALGQGPQFIFQYYEEEERQRGNFPDRFSGHQFPNYSSELNVNALLLGDSALYLCASSLTASESEQYFGPGTRLTVT.

This clonotype was seen ten or more times. V usage is TRBV12-3 or TRBV12-4 and J usage is TRBJ2-3; D possibly uses TRBD1 or TRBD2 (5 bases each). This CDR3 is 15 amino acids long. Trimming took off 6 bases at V and 4 bases at J, with 17 bases between the two ends. The DNA for the CDR3 is TGTGCCAGCAGGCCGGGGTCAGGGTTCGCAGATACGCAGTATTTT. Protein: CASRPGSGFADTQYF.

This clonotype has only a few counts. In DNA form, the CDR3 reads TGTGCCAGCTCAGACACGCGGACTAGCGGGAGAGTTTACTACAATGAGCAGTTCTTC. Its protein is CASSDTRTSGRVYYNEQFF. The chain combines TRBV18 with TRBJ2-1; 13 bases map to TRBD2. CDR1 is KGHSH and CDR2 is LQKENI in the germline V gene. Trimming at V came to 5 bases and at J to 3 bases, leaving 13 bases not matched to a gene. This CDR3 region has 19 residues. The full variable domain, with the rest looked up from reference TRBV18 and TRBJ2-1, is NAGVMQNPRHLVRRRGQEARLRCSPMKGHSHVYWYRQLPEEGLKFMVYLQKENIIDESGMPKERFSAEFPKEGPSILRIQQVVRGDSAAYFCASSDTRTSGRVYYNEQFFGPGTRLTVL.

V gene TRBV12-3 or TRBV12-4 combines with J gene TRBJ1-4, with D perhaps matching TRBD1 (6 bases). The length of the CDR3 is 14 residues. V shed 7 bases and J shed 8 bases, with 17 bases lying between them. As DNA, the CDR3 is TGTGCCAGCACCCGTGAGGGGGAGGACGAAAAACTGTTTTTT. It encodes CASTREGEDEKLFF.

The rearrangement links TRBV11-2 to TRBJ2-2; 14 bases agree with TRBD2. J lost 5 bases, V lost 5 bases, and 1 base had no gene match. Germline CDR1 is SGHAT and CDR2 is FQNNGV. The CDR3 length is 15 residues. The CDR3 nucleotides are TGTGCCAGCAGCCGACTAGCGGGAGGGACCGGGGAGCTGTTTTTT. Its translation is CASSRLAGGTGELFF.

A word on this clonotype: Given a much more abundant clone one base away, this may be a read error. The chain carries TRBV12-3 or TRBV12-4 and TRBJ1-2, with unresolved D. The V end lost 6 bases, the J end lost 2 bases, and 4 bases lay between the germline ends. CDR3 length: 11 residues. The CDR3, as DNA: TGTGCCAGCAGCCCGAACTATGGCTACACCTTC. As protein: CASSPNYGYTF.

This clonotype occurred a few times. The chain combines TRBV7-9 with TRBJ2-1, with TRBD1 identical over 11 bases. The CDR3 runs to 15 residues. The germline CDR1 and CDR2 sequences are SEHNR and FQNEAQ (reference sequence). With 2 bases clipped from V and 5 bases from J, the junction kept 2 bases outside the gene matches. CDR3 in DNA: TGTGCCAGCAGCTTAAAGGGACAGGGGGACAATGAGCAGTTCTTC. Protein product: CASSLKGQGDNEQFF.

The chain links TRBV4-2 to TRBJ2-7; D tentatively fits TRBD1 or TRBD2 (5 bases each). The CDR3 is 15 residues long. The V gene lost 4 bases and the J gene lost 7 bases, with 20 bases spanning the gap. The germline V gene encodes CDR1 LGHNA and CDR2 YNFKEQ. CDR3 sequence: CASSPRRDGVLEQYF. The CDR3 bases are TGTGCCAGCAGCCCGCGAAGGGACGGCGTCCTAGAGCAGTACTTC.

The chain links TRBV28 to TRBJ2-3; 7 bases map to TRBD2. The CDR3 is made up of 15 amino acids. In germline, CDR1 is MDHEN, CDR2 SYDVKM. V gave up 7 bases and J gave up 0 bases; unmatched junction bases: 7. The CDR3 reads CASNHGRGSTDTQYF. As DNA, the CDR3 is TGTGCCAGCAATCATGGGCGGGGGAGCACAGATACGCAGTATTTT.